This entry lists 28 T cell receptor beta chains sequenced from one sample in a study of technical replicates of blood from several donors. Using immunoSEQ multiplex PCR, the repertoire was profiled, and TCRdb retains in-frame clones only, with some absent. The data hold around 68,000 clones, with roughly 91% observed a single time. Sequencing was carried out using T cells isolated from PBMCs. The receptors were gathered from a human donor in good health. Some clones in this sample may be carry-over from other donors' samples.

This chain joins TRBV7-9 and TRBJ2-7; D is possibly TRBD1 (6 bases). CDR3 length equals 15 residues. Trimming left V 1 base short and J 5 bases short, with 15 bases between. Germline-derived CDR1 and CDR2 are SEHNR and FQNEAQ (reference sequence). The CDR3 loop is CASSLGIGQSDEQYF. CDR3 sequence (DNA): TGTGCCAGCAGCTTAGGGATTGGACAGAGCGACGAGCAGTACTTC.

This clone was seen more than once but under ten times. The genes are TRBV5-4 and TRBJ1-1, with 9 bases matching TRBD1. After removal of 5 bases from V and 1 base from J, the junction contained 6 bases not matched to a gene. The germline V gene has CDR1 SGHNT and CDR2 YYREEE (reference sequence). The CDR3 is made up of 15 amino acids. CDR3 residues: CASRPEQGANTEAFF. CDR3 in DNA: TGTGCCAGCAGACCGGAACAGGGGGCGAACACTGAAGCTTTCTTT. Full variable domain (rest looked up from reference TRBV5-4 and TRBJ1-1): ETGVTQSPTHLIKTRGQQVTLRCSSQSGHNTVSWYQQALGQGPQFIFQYYREEENGRGNFPPRFSGLQFPNYSSELNVNALELDDSALYLCASRPEQGANTEAFFGQGTRLTVV.

The CDR3 spells CASSVYGQETQYF. CDR3 DNA sequence: TGCGCCAGCAGCGTATACGGCCAAGAGACCCAGTACTTC. The V call is TRBV5-1, the J call TRBJ2-5, with no clear D. Germline lookup yields CDR1 SGHRS and CDR2 YFSETQ. This CDR3 has 13 residues. V lost 4 bases and J 1 base, leaving 8 bases between the germline ends.

The rearrangement uses TRBV7-2 and TRBJ1-5, with a tentative D call TRBD1 (5 bases). CDR1 and CDR2 (germline): SGHTA, FQGNSA. The CDR3 sequence is 15 residues long. V lost 1 base and J lost 6, with 13 bases in between. Written as DNA, the CDR3 is TGTGCCAGCAGCTTAGGCGGGACTAAGATTCAGCCCCAGCATTTT. This encodes CASSLGGTKIQPQHF.

This clone was picked up one time. The rearrangement joins TRBV12-5 to TRBJ2-3, with 7 bases lining up with TRBD2. The V and J ends lost 2 bases and 2 bases, in that order; junction bases with no gene match: 19. This CDR3 has 20 residues. Germline V lookup: CDR1 LGHNT, CDR2 FRNRAP. For the CDR3, the DNA is TGTGCTAGTGGTTTGCCACCCAAATTCGCTTCCGGGGGGTTCACAGATACGCAGTATTTT. Its protein is CASGLPPKFASGGFTDTQYF.

The CDR3 here is CASSPGLDLLYEQYF. DNA of the CDR3: TGTGCCAGCAGCCCCGGACTAGACCTACTATACGAGCAGTACTTC. The rearrangement links TRBV9 to TRBJ2-7; 7 nucleotides match TRBD2. The germline gives CDR1 SGDLS, CDR2 YYNGEE. V was clipped by 4 bases and J by 4 bases; unmatched bases: 11. The CDR3 is made up of 15 amino acids.

This chain joins TRBV4-1 and TRBJ1-1; 11 nucleotides align to TRBD1. Germline-derived CDR1 and CDR2 are MGHRA and YSYEKL. Unmatched junction bases numbered 18, after V lost 4 bases and J lost 14 bases. The CDR3 runs 16 residues. DNA of the CDR3: TGCGCCAGCAGCCCAAGTTCGAGGACAGGGGGCGTAGGAGCCTTCTTT. Amino acid sequence: CASSPSSRTGGVGAFF.

The chain has TRBV4-1 and TRBJ2-7, with D possibly matching TRBD1 (5 bases). V lost 0 bases, J lost 2 bases, and 14 bases lay in between. This CDR3 spans 16 amino acids. CDR1 and CDR2 (germline): MGHRA, YSYEKL. The CDR3 coding sequence is TGCGCCAGCAGCCAAGAAGGGCAGGGAACTACCTACGAGCAGTACTTC. Amino acid sequence: CASSQEGQGTTYEQYF.

The rearrangement links TRBV27 to TRBJ2-1, with 8 bases matching TRBD1. Germline V gene lookup returns CDR1 MNHEY and CDR2 SMNVEV (reference sequence). The CDR3 extends over 15 amino acids. V shed 0 bases and J 5 bases; nucleotides not matched to a gene: 3. The DNA for the CDR3 is TGTGCCAGCAGTTTATCGACAGGGGTAAACAATGAGCAGTTCTTC. It specifies CASSLSTGVNNEQFF.

The V call is TRBV21-1, the J call TRBJ2-3; the D segment call TRBD2 is taken from the table without a DNA check. TRBV21-1 is shown as a pseudogene. The CDR3 consists of 15 residues. Here the CDR3 DNA reads TGTGCCAGCAGCAAAACTAGAGACTGCACAGATACGCAGTATTTT. Protein: CASSKTRDCTDTQYF.

V is TRBV30 and J is TRBJ1-2; 7 nucleotides line up with TRBD1. Germline-derived CDR1 and CDR2 are GTSNPN and SVGIG (reference sequence). V was clipped by 0 bases and J by 8 bases; unmatched bases: 9. This CDR3 is built from 14 residues. The CDR3 protein is CAWSVLGGQKGYTF. The DNA of the CDR3 is TGTGCCTGGAGTGTTCTAGGGGGCCAGAAAGGCTACACCTTC.

This chain connects TRBV7-2 to TRBJ1-2, with D possibly matching TRBD1 (6 bases). V shed 2 bases and J shed 4 bases, with 17 bases lying between them. This CDR3 has 16 residues. Per the germline V gene, CDR1 is SGHTA and CDR2 is FQGNSA. This chain's CDR3 is CASSLSHTGSGYGYTF. Here the CDR3 DNA reads TGTGCCAGCAGCTTATCACACACAGGGAGCGGCTATGGCTACACCTTC.

V usage is TRBV5-4 and J usage is TRBJ2-3; 11 positions match TRBD2. V gave up 4 bases and J gave up 0 bases; unmatched junction bases: 7. CDR1 and CDR2 from the germline V gene are SGHNT and YYREEE (reference sequence). The length of the CDR3 is 17 residues. CDR3 in amino acids: CASSRSSGRASTDTQYF. The CDR3 DNA follows: TGTGCCAGCAGCCGAAGTAGCGGGAGGGCTAGCACAGATACGCAGTATTTT. Full variable domain (outside the CDR3, taken from reference TRBV5-4 and TRBJ2-3): ETGVTQSPTHLIKTRGQQVTLRCSSQSGHNTVSWYQQALGQGPQFIFQYYREEENGRGNFPPRFSGLQFPNYSSELNVNALELDDSALYLCASSRSSGRASTDTQYFGPGTRLTVL.

This rearrangement joins TRBV2 to TRBJ2-3; 11 bases align to TRBD2. Germline V CDR1 and CDR2: SNHLY, FYNNEI. The CDR3 spans 19 residues. V was pared by 2 bases and J by 2 bases, with 12 bases of the junction left unmatched. CDR3: CASSEFGLAGFRPTDTQYF. For the CDR3, the DNA is TGTGCCAGCAGTGAATTCGGACTAGCGGGTTTCCGACCCACAGATACGCAGTATTTT.

The chain has TRBV7-9 and TRBJ1-1; unclear D gene. This CDR3 comprises 14 residues. Germline CDR1 and CDR2: SEHNR and FQNEAQ (reference sequence). Trimming took off 5 bases at V and 2 bases at J, with 12 bases between the two ends. The CDR3 reads CASSPQSDNTEAFF. DNA for the CDR3: TGTGCCAGCAGCCCACAAAGCGATAACACTGAAGCTTTCTTT.

This sequence joins TRBV4-1 and TRBJ1-4; D might be TRBD1 (6 bases). This CDR3 has 16 residues. Germline V gives CDR1 MGHRA, CDR2 YSYEKL. V was pared by 4 bases and J by 3 bases, with 15 bases between. The CDR3 nucleotides read TGCGCCAGCAGCCTCAATTGGGACATAGCTAATGAAAAACTGTTTTTT. It translates to CASSLNWDIANEKLFF.

The rearrangement links TRBV11-3 to TRBJ1-5; the D is unclear. This CDR3 contains 13 residues. Germline CDR1 SGHNT, CDR2 YENEEA. V shed 1 base and J shed 7 bases, with 8 bases lying between them. In nucleotides, the CDR3 is TGTGCCAGCAGCTTAGCGGAGGGCCAGCCCCAGCATTTT. Protein: CASSLAEGQPQHF.

The chain couples TRBV5-1 to TRBJ2-4; TRBD1 agrees at 9 bases. Looked up from germline, CDR1 is SGHRS and CDR2 is YFSETQ. Trimming removed 5 bases from V and 6 bases from J; junction bases left unmatched: 6. CDR3 length equals 14 residues. Here the CDR3 DNA reads TGCGCCAGCAGTCTGGAGGACAGGGGAAACATTCAGTACTTC. It translates to CASSLEDRGNIQYF.

The chain uses TRBV4-1 and TRBJ1-2, with D possibly TRBD1 on 6 matching bases. The V gene lost 2 bases and the J gene lost 3 bases, with 13 bases spanning the gap. CDR3 size: 15 residues. CDR1 and CDR2 from the germline V gene are MGHRA and YSYEKL. In nucleotides, the CDR3 is TGCGCCAGCAGCCAAACACAGGGTAGTTACTATGGCTACACCTTC. It codes for CASSQTQGSYYGYTF.

This chain links TRBV4-1 with TRBJ1-5; D is uncertain. This CDR3 is 18 amino acids long. Germline loops: CDR1 MGHRA, CDR2 YSYEKL. V lost 1 base, J lost 5 bases, and 21 bases lay in between. The CDR3 loop reads CASSQVTAGTQLHQPQHF. CDR3 in DNA: TGCGCCAGCAGCCAAGTAACGGCGGGTACACAACTTCATCAGCCCCAGCATTTT.

Note on this clone: Other DNA sequences of this sample code for an identical CDR3. The rearrangement links TRBV5-1 to TRBJ1-4; TRBD1 agrees at 11 bases. The CDR3 consists of 15 residues. Germline-derived CDR1 and CDR2 are SGHRS and YFSETQ. V shed 0 bases, J shed 7 bases, and the junction held 2 bases outside the gene matches. In DNA form, the CDR3 reads TGCGCCAGCAGCTTGGCCGGGACAGGGGGTGAAAAACTGTTTTTT. Translating gives CASSLAGTGGEKLFF.

The chain links TRBV2 to TRBJ2-2, with 11 bases lining up with TRBD2. V shed 6 bases, J shed 0 bases, and the junction held 9 bases outside the gene matches. Germline CDR1 is SNHLY and CDR2 is FYNNEI. The CDR3 consists of 18 residues. The CDR3 is CASRGGLAETANTGELFF. Here the CDR3 DNA reads TGTGCCAGCAGGGGGGGACTAGCGGAGACCGCGAACACCGGGGAGCTGTTTTTT.

Only one count was recorded for this clone. J is TRBJ2-3 and V is TRBV5-1; D possibly corresponds to TRBD1 (6 bases). Per the germline V gene, CDR1 is SGHRS and CDR2 is YFSETQ. The CDR3 length is 14 residues. Trimming removed 4 bases from V and 6 bases from J, with 15 bases in between. The CDR3 sequence: CASSDRPGRDTQYF. The CDR3 DNA follows: TGCGCCAGCAGCGACAGGCCGGGCAGGGATACGCAGTATTTT. Full variable domain (outside the CDR3, taken from reference TRBV5-1 and TRBJ2-3): KAGVTQTPRYLIKTRGQQVTLSCSPISGHRSVSWYQQTPGQGLQFLFEYFSETQRNKGNFPGRFSGRQFSNSRSEMNVSTLELGDSALYLCASSDRPGRDTQYFGPGTRLTVL.

V usage is TRBV7-9 and J usage is TRBJ2-5; D may be TRBD1 (5 bases). This CDR3 has 12 amino acids. V dropped 5 bases and J dropped 5 bases, with 9 bases sitting between them. Germline V gene data show CDR1 as SEHNR and CDR2 as FQNEAQ (reference sequence). This CDR3 is CASSLRVETQYF. In DNA form, the CDR3 reads TGTGCCAGCAGCCTCAGGGTTGAGACCCAGTACTTC.

V usage is TRBV6-5 and J usage is TRBJ2-3; D perhaps matches TRBD2 (6 bases). Per the germline V gene, CDR1 is MNHEY and CDR2 is SVGAGI. The CDR3 has 14 amino acids. V lost 8 bases to trimming and J lost 2 bases, with 14 bases between them. The CDR3 is CASGATGVTDTQYF. DNA of the CDR3: TGTGCCAGCGGGGCGACGGGAGTCACAGATACGCAGTATTTT.

The CDR3 sequence: CASSAGPGGGINEQFF. The DNA for the CDR3 is TGCGCCAGCAGCGCGGGCCCGGGCGGGGGAATCAATGAGCAGTTCTTC. This chain uses TRBV5-1 with TRBJ2-1; the match to TRBD2 covers 7 bases. CDR1 SGHRS and CDR2 YFSETQ come from the germline V gene. This CDR3 spans 16 amino acids. J was trimmed by 6 bases and V by 4 bases; bases with no gene match: 13.

This clone has more than one count but fewer than ten. This chain uses TRBV19 with TRBJ2-2; no definite D call. Trimming stripped 11 bases from V and 1 base from J, with 14 bases between. In germline, CDR1 is LNHDA, CDR2 SQIVND (reference sequence). The length of the CDR3 is 14 residues. Here the CDR3 reads CASQARLNTGELFF. The CDR3 region has the DNA TGTGCCTCCCAGGCCAGGTTGAACACCGGGGAGCTGTTTTTT.

A few counts support this clone. This chain connects TRBV2 to TRBJ2-1, with TRBD2 matching 11 bases. The CDR3 is made up of 13 amino acids. Germline CDR1 is SNHLY and CDR2 is FYNNEI. J was trimmed by 6 bases and V by 7 bases; bases with no gene match: 2. The DNA of the CDR3 is TGTGCCAGCAAAACTAGCGGGAGCAATGAGCAGTTCTTC. It codes for CASKTSGSNEQFF.